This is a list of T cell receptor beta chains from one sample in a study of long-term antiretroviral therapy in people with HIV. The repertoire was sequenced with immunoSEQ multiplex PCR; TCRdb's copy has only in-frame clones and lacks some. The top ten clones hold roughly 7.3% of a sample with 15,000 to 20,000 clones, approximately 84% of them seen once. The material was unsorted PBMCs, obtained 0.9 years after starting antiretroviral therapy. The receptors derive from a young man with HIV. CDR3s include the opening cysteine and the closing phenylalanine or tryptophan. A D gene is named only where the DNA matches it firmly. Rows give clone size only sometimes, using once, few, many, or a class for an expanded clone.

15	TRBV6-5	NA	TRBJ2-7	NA	CASRTSYRVSYEQYF	TGTGCCAGCAGGACGTCCTACAGGGTATCCTACGAGCAGTACTTC
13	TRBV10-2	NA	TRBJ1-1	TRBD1	CATKIGGHTEAFF	TGCGCCACGAAAATAGGGGGCCACACTGAAGCTTTCTTT
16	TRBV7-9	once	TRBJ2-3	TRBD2	CASSSSTSGGTDTQYF	TGTGCCAGCAGCTCATCGACTAGCGGGGGCACAGATACGCAGTATTTT
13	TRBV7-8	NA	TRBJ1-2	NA	CASSEWREPGYTF	TGTGCCAGCAGCGAATGGAGGGAACCCGGCTACACCTTC
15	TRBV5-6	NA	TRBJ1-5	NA	CASSSRWEGRQPQHF	TGTGCCAGCAGCTCCCGATGGGAGGGGAGACAGCCCCAGCATTTT
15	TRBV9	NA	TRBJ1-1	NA	CASSPYKVPMVEAFF	TGTGCCAGCAGTCCTTACAAGGTTCCAATGGTTGAAGCTTTCTTT
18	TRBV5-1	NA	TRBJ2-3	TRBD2	CASSSNPGGAGFLDTQYF	TGCGCCAGCAGCTCCAACCCCGGGGGGGCAGGTTTTTTGGATACGCAGTATTTT
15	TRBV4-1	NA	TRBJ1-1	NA	CASSQAGFVGTEAFF	TGCGCCAGCAGCCAGGCAGGGTTTGTCGGCACTGAAGCTTTCTTT
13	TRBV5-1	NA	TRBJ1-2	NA	CASSLVENYGYTF	TGCGCCAGCAGCTTGGTAGAAAACTATGGCTACACCTTC
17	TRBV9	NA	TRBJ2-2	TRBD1	CASSPRPQGEYTGELFF	TGTGCCAGCAGCCCGAGACCCCAGGGGGAGTACACCGGGGAGCTGTTTTTT
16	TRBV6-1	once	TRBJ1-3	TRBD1	CASSEVTGVPGNTIYF	TGTGCCAGCAGTGAAGTCACAGGGGTACCTGGAAACACCATATATTTT
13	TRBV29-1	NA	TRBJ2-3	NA	CSVLGVRTDTQYF	TGCAGCGTTTTAGGAGTCCGCACAGATACGCAGTATTTT
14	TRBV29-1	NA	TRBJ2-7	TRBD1	CSVRSGQGGGEQYF	TGCAGCGTCAGATCGGGACAGGGGGGAGGCGAGCAGTACTTC
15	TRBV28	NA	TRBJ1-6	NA	CASSLGGAGNSPLHF	TGTGCCAGCAGCCTGGGGGGAGCGGGTAATTCACCCCTCCACTTT
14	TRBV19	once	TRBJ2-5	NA	CASSGGPPWETQYF	TGTGCCAGTAGTGGGGGTCCACCCTGGGAGACCCAGTACTTC
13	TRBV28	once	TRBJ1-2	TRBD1	CASSRTGPNGYTF	TGTGCCAGCAGTCGGACAGGGCCTAATGGCTACACCTTC
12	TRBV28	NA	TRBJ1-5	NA	CASSFGRASQHF	TGTGCCAGCAGTTTTGGCCGCGCGTCCCAGCATTTT
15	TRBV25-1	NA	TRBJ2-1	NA	CASSEAASNPSEQFF	TGTGCCAGCAGTGAGGCAGCCAGTAATCCGAGTGAGCAGTTCTTC
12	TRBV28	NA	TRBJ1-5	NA	CASSSYRQPQHF	TGTGCCAGCAGTTCCTACCGACAGCCCCAGCATTTT
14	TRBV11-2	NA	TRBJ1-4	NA	CASSLVSIAEKLFF	TGTGCCAGCAGCTTAGTTAGCATCGCTGAAAAACTGTTTTTT
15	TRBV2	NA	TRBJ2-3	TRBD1	CASSGGTGSTDTQYF	TGTGCCAGCAGTGGTGGGACAGGTAGCACAGATACGCAGTATTTT
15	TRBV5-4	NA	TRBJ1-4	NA	CASSPLPTTNEKLFF	TGTGCCAGCAGCCCCTTACCCACAACTAATGAAAAACTGTTTTTT
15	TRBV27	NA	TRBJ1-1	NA	CASSLSWNGNTEAFF	TGTGCCAGCAGTTTATCGTGGAACGGGAACACTGAAGCTTTCTTT
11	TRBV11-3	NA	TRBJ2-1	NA	CASSSRGEQFF	TGTGCCAGCAGCTCGCGAGGTGAGCAGTTCTTC
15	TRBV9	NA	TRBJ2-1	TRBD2	CASSGSGGAYNEQFF	TGTGCCAGCAGCGGTAGCGGGGGGGCCTACAATGAGCAGTTCTTC
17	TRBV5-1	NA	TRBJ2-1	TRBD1	CASSFGDRGGSYNEQFF	TGCGCCAGCAGCTTCGGGGACAGGGGAGGCTCCTACAATGAGCAGTTCTTC
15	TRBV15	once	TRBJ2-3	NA	CATSSPLSATDTQYF	TGTGCCACCAGCAGCCCCTTGAGCGCTACAGATACGCAGTATTTT